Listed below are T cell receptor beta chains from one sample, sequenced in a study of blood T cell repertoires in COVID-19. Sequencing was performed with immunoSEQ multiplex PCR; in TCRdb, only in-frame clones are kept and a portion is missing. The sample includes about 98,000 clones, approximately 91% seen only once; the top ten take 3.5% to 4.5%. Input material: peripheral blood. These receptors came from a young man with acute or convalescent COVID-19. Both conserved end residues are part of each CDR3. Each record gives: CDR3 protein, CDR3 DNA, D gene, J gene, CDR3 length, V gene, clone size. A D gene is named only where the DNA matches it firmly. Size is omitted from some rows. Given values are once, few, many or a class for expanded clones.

CDR3aa: CSVLGQGTGNTIYF; CDR3nt: TGCAGCGTTCTAGGACAGGGGACGGGAAACACCATATATTTT; d_gene: TRBD1; j_gene: TRBJ1-3; len: 14; v_gene: TRBV29-1; abundance: NA
CDR3aa: CASSGQGGNQPQHF; CDR3nt: TGTGCCAGCTCGGGACAGGGAGGAAATCAGCCCCAGCATTTT; d_gene: TRBD1; j_gene: TRBJ1-5; len: 14; v_gene: TRBV18; abundance: NA
CDR3aa: CASSLYVGGGGNYGYTF; CDR3nt: TGTGCCAGCAGTTTATACGTTGGTGGTGGAGGAAACTATGGCTACACCTTC; d_gene: NA; j_gene: TRBJ1-2; len: 17; v_gene: TRBV27; abundance: NA
CDR3aa: CASSLGRGSYGYTF; CDR3nt: TGTGCCAGCAGCTTAGGGCGAGGGAGTTATGGCTACACCTTC; d_gene: NA; j_gene: TRBJ1-2; len: 14; v_gene: TRBV7-8; abundance: NA
CDR3aa: CASSYSRGNYGYTF; CDR3nt: TGTGCCAGCAGTTACTCAAGGGGAAACTATGGCTACACCTTC; d_gene: NA; j_gene: TRBJ1-2; len: 14; v_gene: TRBV6-5; abundance: NA
CDR3aa: CATSDRLAGDYNEQFF; CDR3nt: TGTGCCACCAGTGACCGACTAGCGGGCGACTACAATGAGCAGTTCTTC; d_gene: TRBD2; j_gene: TRBJ2-1; len: 16; v_gene: TRBV24-1; abundance: NA
CDR3aa: CASSLSGVEGNEQFF; CDR3nt: TGTGCCAGCAGCCTTTCAGGGGTTGAGGGCAATGAGCAGTTCTTC; d_gene: NA; j_gene: TRBJ2-1; len: 15; v_gene: TRBV6-5; abundance: NA
CDR3aa: CASSRSPGGGTEAFF; CDR3nt: TGTGCCAGCAGCCGCTCACCAGGGGGTGGCACTGAAGCTTTCTTT; d_gene: TRBD1; j_gene: TRBJ1-1; len: 15; v_gene: TRBV6-5; abundance: NA
CDR3aa: CASSFGTSGGTQYF; CDR3nt: TGTGCCAGCAGTTTCGGGACTAGCGGGGGAACGCAGTATTTT; d_gene: TRBD2; j_gene: TRBJ2-3; len: 14; v_gene: TRBV27; abundance: NA
CDR3aa: CASGLVRGDRVDYGYTF; CDR3nt: TGTGCTAGTGGTTTGGTACGAGGGGACAGGGTGGATTATGGCTACACCTTC; d_gene: TRBD1; j_gene: TRBJ1-2; len: 17; v_gene: TRBV12-5; abundance: NA
CDR3aa: CASTGLGGYTEAFF; CDR3nt: TGTGCCAGTACGGGCCTCGGCGGGTACACTGAAGCTTTCTTT; d_gene: NA; j_gene: TRBJ1-1; len: 14; v_gene: TRBV19; abundance: NA
CDR3aa: CASSEGVMNSPLHF; CDR3nt: TGTGCCAGTAGTGAGGGGGTGATGAATTCACCCCTCCACTTT; d_gene: NA; j_gene: TRBJ1-6; len: 14; v_gene: TRBV19; abundance: NA
CDR3aa: CASSPTGFENYGYTF; CDR3nt: TGTGCCAGCAGCCCCACAGGGTTCGAGAACTATGGCTACACCTTC; d_gene: NA; j_gene: TRBJ1-2; len: 15; v_gene: TRBV7-8; abundance: NA
CDR3aa: CASSPRSVTEAFF; CDR3nt: TGTGCCAGCTCACCACGCTCGGTTACTGAAGCTTTCTTT; d_gene: NA; j_gene: TRBJ1-1; len: 13; v_gene: TRBV18; abundance: NA
CDR3aa: CAWSVVAYGYTF; CDR3nt: TGTGCCTGGAGTGTAGTGGCCTATGGCTACACCTTC; d_gene: NA; j_gene: TRBJ1-2; len: 12; v_gene: TRBV30; abundance: NA
CDR3aa: CSAQGVPEQFF; CDR3nt: TGCAGTGCCCAGGGGGTGCCTGAGCAGTTCTTC; d_gene: TRBD1; j_gene: TRBJ2-1; len: 11; v_gene: TRBV20-1; abundance: few
CDR3aa: CASSLGTGGTEEQFF; CDR3nt: TGTGCCAGCAGCTTAGGGACAGGGGGAACCGAGGAGCAGTTCTTC; d_gene: TRBD1; j_gene: TRBJ2-1; len: 15; v_gene: TRBV7-6; abundance: NA
CDR3aa: CASSIMSSYEQYF; CDR3nt: TGCGCCAGCAGCATCATGAGCTCCTACGAGCAGTACTTC; d_gene: NA; j_gene: TRBJ2-7; len: 13; v_gene: TRBV5-1; abundance: NA
CDR3aa: CASSLRDFGEQFF; CDR3nt: TGTGCCAGCAGTTTAAGGGACTTCGGTGAGCAGTTCTTC; d_gene: NA; j_gene: TRBJ2-1; len: 13; v_gene: TRBV12-3/TRBV12-4; abundance: NA
CDR3aa: CATSKTGYTEAFF; CDR3nt: TGTGCCACCAGCAAAACAGGGTACACTGAAGCTTTCTTT; d_gene: NA; j_gene: TRBJ1-1; len: 13; v_gene: TRBV24-1; abundance: NA
CDR3aa: CASSLYATEKLFF; CDR3nt: TGTGCCAGCAGTTTATACGCTACGGAAAAACTGTTTTTT; d_gene: NA; j_gene: TRBJ1-4; len: 13; v_gene: TRBV27; abundance: NA
CDR3aa: CASSRDRVSSGANVLTF; CDR3nt: TGTGCCAGCAGCCGGGACAGGGTGAGCTCTGGGGCCAACGTCCTGACTTTC; d_gene: TRBD1; j_gene: TRBJ2-6; len: 17; v_gene: TRBV6-4; abundance: few
CDR3aa: CASSQDSGTEAFF; CDR3nt: TGTGCCAGCAGCCAAGATAGCGGCACTGAAGCTTTCTTT; d_gene: NA; j_gene: TRBJ1-1; len: 13; v_gene: TRBV3-1/TRBV3-2; abundance: NA
CDR3aa: CASSGRQSYRHEQFF; CDR3nt: TGTGCCAGCAGCGGAAGACAGTCCTATAGGCATGAGCAGTTCTTC; d_gene: NA; j_gene: TRBJ2-1; len: 15; v_gene: TRBV9; abundance: once
CDR3aa: CASSFRGTGAPNTEAFF; CDR3nt: TGTGCCAGCAGCTTTCGGGGGACAGGGGCACCGAACACTGAAGCTTTCTTT; d_gene: TRBD1; j_gene: TRBJ1-1; len: 17; v_gene: TRBV5-8; abundance: NA
CDR3aa: CASSVGGGREPQHF; CDR3nt: TGTGCCAGCAGCGTAGGAGGGGGCAGGGAGCCCCAGCATTTT; d_gene: TRBD1; j_gene: TRBJ1-5; len: 14; v_gene: TRBV9; abundance: few
CDR3aa: CAWRRTGLYEQYF; CDR3nt: TGTGCCTGGAGACGGACAGGCCTATACGAGCAGTACTTC; d_gene: TRBD1; j_gene: TRBJ2-7; len: 13; v_gene: TRBV30; abundance: NA
CDR3aa: CASSPRGTTGGYTGELFF; CDR3nt: TGCGCCAGCAGCCCCAGGGGGACGACAGGGGGGTACACCGGGGAGCTGTTTTTT; d_gene: TRBD1; j_gene: TRBJ2-2; len: 18; v_gene: TRBV5-1; abundance: NA
CDR3aa: CASSSRETQYF; CDR3nt: TGTGCCAGCAGCTCCCGGGAGACCCAGTACTTC; d_gene: NA; j_gene: TRBJ2-5; len: 11; v_gene: TRBV12-3/TRBV12-4; abundance: once
CDR3aa: CASVRAGGSYEQYF; CDR3nt: TGTGCCAGTGTCCGAGCGGGGGGCTCCTACGAGCAGTACTTC; d_gene: TRBD2; j_gene: TRBJ2-7; len: 14; v_gene: TRBV7-8; abundance: NA
CDR3aa: CSVGTGINEKLFF; CDR3nt: TGCAGCGTAGGGACAGGGATAAATGAAAAACTGTTTTTT; d_gene: TRBD1; j_gene: TRBJ1-4; len: 13; v_gene: TRBV29-1; abundance: once
CDR3aa: CASSLDNRGTLHF; CDR3nt: TGTGCCAGCAGCTTAGATAACAGGGGGACCCTCCACTTT; d_gene: TRBD1; j_gene: TRBJ1-6; len: 13; v_gene: TRBV11-2; abundance: NA
CDR3aa: CSASGGQGIDNQPQHF; CDR3nt: TGCAGTGCTAGTGGAGGACAGGGGATCGACAATCAGCCCCAGCATTTT; d_gene: TRBD1; j_gene: TRBJ1-5; len: 16; v_gene: TRBV20-1; abundance: NA
CDR3aa: CASSVTLAGETQYF; CDR3nt: TGTGCCAGCAGCGTTACCCTAGCGGGAGAGACCCAGTACTTC; d_gene: TRBD2; j_gene: TRBJ2-5; len: 14; v_gene: TRBV5-6; abundance: NA
CDR3aa: CSVRDTRNTEAFF; CDR3nt: TGCAGCGTCCGGGACACTAGAAACACTGAAGCTTTCTTT; d_gene: NA; j_gene: TRBJ1-1; len: 13; v_gene: TRBV29-1; abundance: NA
CDR3aa: CASSQASQGSYEQYF; CDR3nt: TGCGCCAGCAGCCAAGCCTCACAGGGTTCCTACGAGCAGTACTTC; d_gene: NA; j_gene: TRBJ2-7; len: 15; v_gene: TRBV4-1; abundance: NA
CDR3aa: CASSRGDREESTEAFF; CDR3nt: TGCGCCAGCAGCCGGGGGGACAGGGAGGAGAGCACTGAAGCTTTCTTT; d_gene: TRBD1; j_gene: TRBJ1-1; len: 16; v_gene: TRBV4-1; abundance: few
CDR3aa: CASRPQGSGDEKLFF; CDR3nt: TGTGCCAGCAGACCTCAGGGTTCGGGGGATGAAAAACTGTTTTTT; d_gene: NA; j_gene: TRBJ1-4; len: 15; v_gene: TRBV5-6; abundance: NA
CDR3aa: CASSQVGTGKILNTEAFF; CDR3nt: TGTGCCAGCAGCCAAGTGGGGACAGGGAAAATCTTGAACACTGAAGCTTTCTTT; d_gene: TRBD1; j_gene: TRBJ1-1; len: 18; v_gene: TRBV14; abundance: few